This T cell receptor beta chain was found in a study of shared clonotypes between healthy human individuals (dated by TCRdb to the early 2020s). The study in broad terms: A couple of women and a few men aged 18 to 49 years were included in the cohort. For each donor, three plates each were used for CD4 naive and CD4 memory, two plates were used for CD8 naive, and one plate was used for CD8 memory. The study deeply sequenced blood TCR repertoires of about 5 healthy adults to estimate repertoire size and the extent of clonotype sharing between individuals. To increase sequencing depth and limit assay-specific biases, different laboratories used diverse techniques to prepare libraries and sequence TCR repertoires. Between about 0.94 and 8.9 billion PBMCs per donor were obtained by leukapheresis. What the research found in general, with its limitations: Pairwise subsampling led to the expectation that sequencing depth would affect the degree of clonotype sharing among donors. Even with the large sequencing depth, rarefaction of the sorted-subset datasets indicated that sequencing was incomplete. Sampling was restricted to blood, and TCR repertoires in tissues likely differ from the TCR repertoires found in blood. Larger estimated clonotype richness was generally found for naive subsets than for memory subsets. Compared with non-shared clonotypes, clonotypes shared by all four sorted-subset donors had higher generation probabilities. When a handful of donors were compared, the shared fraction of clonotypes was about 5.5% for naive CD4, 3.5% to 4% for naive CD8, about 2.5% for memory CD4, and 0.4% for memory CD8. The genetic and exposure-history diversity represented was limited by the small number of donors.

Healthy HIV-negative adults with no recently reported acute infections or vaccinations were included as donors. Only Caucasian adults living in Nashville, Tennessee, USA were represented among the donors. CD4+ T cells were enriched by magnetic negative selection; naive cells were then positively selected on CD45RA, and the negative fraction formed the memory subset. Blood was obtained by leukapheresis, after which PBMCs were separated by Ficoll-Histopaque density gradient centrifugation and cryopreserved in liquid nitrogen vapor phase. Purity and quantity of every magnetically sorted T cell population were checked by analytical flow cytometry. Genomic DNA was isolated from each sorted fraction and quantified by UV absorbance on a Nanodrop 2000c. Using the deep immunoSEQ assay, multiplex PCR amplified TCR CDR3 regions from genomic DNA. Extracted genomic DNA from each cell subset was spread evenly across all wells of several immunoSEQ 96-well plates, with each plate serving as a replicate. Each replicate PCR for sorted subsets received about 0.2 ug genomic DNA, equal to 30,000 or so T cell genomes. The purified libraries were quantified using a Qubit 3.0 fluorometer, sized with a Bioanalyzer 2100, and then quantified again using the KAPA Library Quantification kit. Every immunoSEQ 96-well plate was sequenced on a dedicated single-read 150-cycle Illumina NextSeq 550 flow cell. On the study's bioinformatics: Because the immunoSEQ output included only junctional sequences and no quality scores, the filtering could not be the same as the filtering used for full-length reads. To assign V/J genes and CDR3, sequences were annotated against IMGT germline references using PyIR, a Python wrapper for IgBLAST v1.9. Reads were filtered out if the reads had weak V/J assignments (E-value above 1e-6), no CDR3, stop codons, out-of-frame junctions, or ambiguous translated residues. V3J clonotypes were defined by identical inferred V gene, J gene, and CDR3 amino acid sequence. The percentage overlap between two repertoires was calculated by dividing the number of shared unique clonotypes by the size of the smaller repertoire. Repertoire richness was assessed with RTK rarefaction, the Chao1 estimator, and Recon v2.1 estimates of unobserved clonotypes. Generation probabilities for all TCRbeta clonotypes obtained by the gDNA method from a few donors were computed using OLGA. As stored in TCRdb, this immuneACCESS dataset retains in-frame rearrangements with V and J assigned. A fraction of the clones does not appear; measured against another copy, unresolved V genes explain less than half of the discrepancy, and the remainder lacks a known reason. V, J and clone size reflect that table, while D and trimming were determined from the DNA. A total of around 510,000 clones appear in this sample, about 96% of them only once. The ten largest clones add up to approximately 0.067% of the sample.

In the case of this clone: Its cognate antigen has yet to be identified. Base qualities are not recorded, but no much larger clone differs from it by a single base.

Sequences SNHLY (CDR1) and FYNNEI (CDR2) are obtained from the germline V gene. At the junction V is shortened by 0 bases and J by 4 bases, with 10 bases in between. The CDR3 holds 15 amino acids from the cysteine to the phenylalanine. The DNA shown is the 45-base CDR3, in frame from base 1. Sequenced sample: naive CD4+ T cells sorted from blood. Taken with the paper, the label for cell subset or site translates to: CD45RA+ positively selected. The clonotype was recovered from a woman under 40 in good health. The V gene is TRBV2 and the J gene is TRBJ1-3; no D gene is confidently identified. The DNA reads as follows: TGTGCCAGCAGTGAAGCAGAGGCACCGGGAAACACCATATATTTT. Its product reads: CASSEAEAPGNTIYF.